The present T cell receptor beta chain was sequenced within a study of identical twins. Study-wide points: In drawing conclusions, the study used cross-sectional statistical analysis and did not follow the same donors. Invariant MAIT and iNKT cells may have partly biased zero-insertion analyses.

Trimming left V 4 bases short and J 7 bases short, with 16 bases between. CDR3 size: 14 residues. The germline gives CDR1 LGHDT, CDR2 YNNKEL (reference sequence). With regard to this clonotype: Its antigen is still unknown.

Template switching added a universal primer site, and cDNA bore unique molecular identifiers. One entry per CDR3 protein, called by TCRdb with MiXCR from the 5' RACE reads. The profile shows fewer than 250,000 distinct CDR3 sequences, approximately 7% of them singletons. This sample also appeared in a second study, on yellow fever vaccine responses in identical twins.

Sequenced: memory (CD45RO+) T cells sorted from blood. The rearrangement joins TRBV3-1 to TRBJ1-1; possible D gene TRBD1, 6 bases. This sequence originates from a woman aged 18-30 years in good health. This CDR3 is CASSRRGGAVEAFF. Written as DNA, the CDR3 is TGTGCCAGCAGCCGAAGGGGGGGGGCAGTTGAAGCTTTCTTT.